What follows is one T cell receptor beta chain and its context. This clonotype was seen more than once but under ten times. The antigen it binds to is not known. Base qualities are missing; no much larger clone stands one base away. The hyperthyroidism patients were between 18 and 65 years old and newly diagnosed, with a disease duration of less than 2 months. Patients with uncontrolled infections, other autoimmune diseases, pregnancy or lactation were excluded. Diagnoses were established on the basis of clinical symptoms, serum thyroxine and TRAb, thyroid ultrasound, and orbital computed tomography. Blood from progressor patients was drawn when they were first diagnosed with hyperthyroidism, before any ophthalmopathy symptoms appeared. Ficoll-Paque density gradient centrifugation was used to isolate PBMCs from approximately 11 ml of fresh peripheral blood. Progressor patients were defined as those initially diagnosed with Graves' hyperthyroidism in whom ophthalmopathy developed during follow-up. Total RNA was extracted using Trizol reagent, and RNA quality was assessed on an Agilent 2100 Bioanalyzer.

V is shortened by 2 bases, J by 0 bases, and the region joining them spans 10 bases. From a lookup of the germline V gene (reference sequence), CDR1 and CDR2 are SEHNR and FQNEAQ. Counted from cysteine to phenylalanine, this CDR3 has 16 amino acids. Kept here is only the CDR3 DNA, which spans 48 bases and is read in frame from base 1. The sample is drawn from a study of T cells in Graves' hyperthyroidism and ophthalmopathy (dated by TCRdb to the late 2010s). About the full investigation: Peripheral blood was sampled at the time of initial diagnosis, prior to any treatment. TCR V-J signatures able to tell the groups apart were searched for in a discovery cohort of 95 or so patients, of whom roughly 42 had Graves' ophthalmopathy and roughly 58 had stable Graves' hyperthyroidism. An independent validation cohort of under 20 hyperthyroidism patients and 17 patients who later progressed to ophthalmopathy tested prospective prediction of ophthalmopathy. For training and testing, the 100 or so patients in the discovery cohort were randomly divided in a 7:3 ratio. Thyroid tissue and blood T-cell repertoires from six Graves' hyperthyroidism patients were also compared in the study. After sampling, hyperthyroidism patients received methimazole starting at 30 mg daily, and ophthalmopathy patients received high-dose intravenous methylprednisolone. According to the paper, TCR Vbeta CDR3 sequencing was carried out on approximately 140 peripheral blood samples, which came from more than 40 ophthalmopathy, around 75 hyperthyroidism and about 17 progressor patients. Findings and caveats that apply to the study as a whole: Most expanded thyroid clonotypes (frequency above 0.001) were also detected in blood, suggesting blood repertoires may reflect thyroid immune responses. In validation, progression to ophthalmopathy was predicted by the model with more than 65% sensitivity and nearly 75% specificity, a median of about 6.4 months before onset. Ophthalmopathy was separated from stable hyperthyroidism by a 13 V-J signature model, with around 90% sensitivity and about 81% specificity obtained in cross-validation and 80%/75% obtained in testing. No statistical method was used to set the sample size in advance, and investigators knew the group allocation.

TCR beta CDR3 regions were amplified from RNA transcripts. The TCR CDR3 was subjected to a first round of RT-PCR using the HTBI primer set and the Qiagen OneStep RT-PCR kit. Libraries were constructed in a second round of multiplex PCR, after which size selection and purification were performed. Sequencing of the libraries was done on an Illumina HiSeq2000 using paired-end 100 bp reads. On the study's bioinformatics: SOAPnuke was used to process the raw data, removing reads that contained adapters or uncalled bases, had a mean Phred below 15, or lacked an exact match to the constant primer or identifier. COPE v1.2.5 was used to merge the high-quality paired reads, and each unique nucleotide sequence was defined as a clonotype. MiTCR v1.1 was used to align the clonotypes against IMGT TRBV, TRBD and TRBJ reference segments. Analysis was restricted to V-J combinations with a frequency above 0.0001, which covered 98% to 99.2% of repertoires. The TCS score was defined as F50 (clonal expansion) divided by E x V (chaos), with BLOSUM62-based TCRdist calculated between CDR3 peptides within each V-J. Welch's t-statistics and random forest reduced roughly 540 V-J features to roughly 13, which were used in a naive Bayes classifier (R e1071). The public reads were reanalyzed by TCRdb: fastp trimming at Q25, MiXCR alignment, in-frame beta chains only. Rows merge per CDR3 protein into single entries with the most common DNA and genes. The V and J calls and clone size are TCRdb's, not the authors'. A total of around 250,000 distinct CDR3 sequences appear in this sample, more than 14% of them only once. About 14% of the sample comes from the top ten.

Sequencing input: blood. The chain was built from TRBV7-9 and TRBJ2-2, with no confidently assigned D gene. This clonotype was obtained from a woman between 40 and 55 years old with Graves' hyperthyroidism that later progressed to Graves' ophthalmopathy. Here is the DNA: TGTGCCAGCAGCTTATACCCCAGCGCGAACACCGGGGAGCTGTTTTTT. Its translation is CASSLYPSANTGELFF.